Reported below is one TCR beta chain. Antigen specificity is unknown. The V gene's germline CDR1 is SGDLS and CDR2 YYNGEE. The CDR3 is 13 residues long. Trimming at V came to 2 bases and at J to 3 bases, leaving 0 bases not matched to a gene. Subset-specific monoclonal antibody beads were used to isolate T cell subsets. The source of the sample is a study of relationships among human T cell subsets. Study-wide results and caveats: Substantial CDR3 sharing among Th1, Th2 and regulatory cells suggested stochastic fate choice. Regulatory and Th2 subsets had few clones over 100 reads, unlike CD8+ cytotoxic cells.

The T cell receptor alpha and beta CDR3 regions were amplified from mRNA by semiquantitative ARM-PCR. Tagged nested gene-specific primers were used first, then communal superprimers amplified exponentially. TCRdb re-analysed the multiplex PCR reads in MiXCR, keeping a single row per CDR3 protein. This table holds 4,500 to 6,000 distinct CDR3 sequences, approximately 84% found once. J is TRBJ2-5 and V is TRBV9; 8 bases fit TRBD2. This TCR was recovered from a man aged 40-55 years in good health. Sequencing was carried out using total T cells sorted from blood. CDR3 protein: CASSVRGEETQYF. The CDR3 DNA sequence: TGTGCCAGCAGCGTGCGGGGGGAAGAGACCCAGTACTTC. Combining the CDR3 with reference TRBV9 and TRBJ2-5 gives the whole variable domain DSGVTQTPKHLITATGQRVTLRCSPRSGDLSVYWYQQSLDQGLQFLIQYYNGEERAKGNILERFSAQQFPDLHSELNLSSLELGDSALYFCASSVRGEETQYFGPGTRLLVL.